These T cell receptor beta chains were read from a single sample in a study of OX40 agonist ivuxolimab in advanced cancers. Produced via immunoSEQ multiplex PCR; TCRdb's table is partial and in-frame only. Of over 70,000 clones in the sample, roughly 83% were seen once. Sequencing was performed on CD4+ or CD8+ T cells sorted from blood, taken in a trial of the OX40 agonist ivuxolimab. The source is an adult with an advanced solid tumor such as melanoma, head and neck, liver or kidney cancer. Each CDR3 is given without its conserved first and last residue.

v_call	j_call	cdr3_aa
TRBV30	TRBJ2-3	AWSSGTGAMTDTQY
TRBV30	TRBJ1-2	AWSSVLSYGYT
TRBV19	TRBJ2-1	ASSMVTGVSYNEQF
TRBV7-2	TRBJ2-1	ASNQGTSGRYNEQF
TRBV6-1	TRBJ2-7	ASSELISRTPDSYEQY
TRBV30	TRBJ2-3	AWSATADTQY
TRBV11-3	TRBJ2-3	ASSLGGAKY
TRBV7-3	TRBJ2-3	ASSRGTNPSTDTQY
TRBV7-2	TRBJ2-1	ASSLGGTSGRVNEQF
TRBV7-9	TRBJ1-2	ASSFDWTGSDGYT
TRBV14	TRBJ1-1	ASSQWGGIEAF
TRBV6-1	TRBJ2-1	ASVGSSYNEQF
TRBV4-2	TRBJ2-7	ASSPLAGRDEQY
TRBV11-2	TRBJ2-7	ASGLQGGGSYEQY
TRBV4-3	TRBJ1-2	ASSQLPRDNYGYT
TRBV10-3	.	AIRAQGYEQY
TRBV27	TRBJ2-2	ASSLSQGGTGLSGELF
TRBV7-2	TRBJ1-4	ASSLKGNEKLF
TRBV7-3	TRBJ2-1	ASGMSDTYNEQF
TRBV7-3	.	ASSLSAGNYEQY
TRBV18	TRBJ2-7	ASSPTSGGVEQY
TRBV27	TRBJ1-3	ASSGWTASGNTIY
TRBV10-3	TRBJ2-5	ATGPGLADQETQY
TRBV6-5	TRBJ1-1	ASRLREGTEAF
TRBV11-3	TRBJ2-3	ASSGRDSGGGGDTQY
TRBV6-6	TRBJ1-5	ASRGPVQPQH
TRBV5-6	TRBJ1-1	ASSLLGTEAF
TRBV9	TRBJ2-1	ASSVGDNEQF
TRBV19	TRBJ1-2	ASSIRPTGGAWGNYGYT